This T cell receptor beta chain came from a study of CD8 T cells in Susac syndrome. Reverse transcription used about 0.45 to 1 ug RNA and random hexamers. Amplification of TCR beta CDR3 by immunoSEQ multiplex PCR spanned 54 Vbeta and 13 Jbeta. One entry per CDR3 protein, called by TCRdb with MiXCR from the immunoSEQ multiplex PCR reads. Of roughly 180,000 distinct CDR3 sequences in the sample, around 96% were seen once. CDR3 size: 15 residues. CDR1 is MNHEY and CDR2 is SMNVEV in the germline V gene (reference sequence). V shed 6 bases, J shed 7 bases, and the junction held 8 bases outside the gene matches.

The rearrangement links TRBV27 to TRBJ2-1; 11 bases are shared with TRBD2. Material for sequencing was CD4+ T cells from PBMCs. The TCR originated in a human donor in good health. CDR3 amino acids: CASSVGLAGGNEQFF. DNA for the CDR3: TGTGCCAGCAGCGTGGGTCTAGCGGGGGGAAATGAGCAGTTCTTC.